These 23 T cell receptor beta chains were sequenced from one sample in a study of HIV-infected patients and healthy controls. Antiretroviral therapy had run roughly three months, about 14 weeks, before follow-up blood collection. No cell fractionation was done, so the repertoire covers all unsorted peripheral blood T cells. cDNA was made from approximately 0.55 ug RNA using alpha and beta constant primers. Using multiplexing indices, alpha and beta chain libraries were generated apart by chain-specific third strand synthesis. TCRdb recomputed calls from the 5' RACE reads with MiXCR, one row per CDR3 protein. The top ten clones hold about 10% of a sample with 8,000 to 9,000 distinct CDR3 sequences, over 7.5% of them seen once. The sequencing used blood, collected during antiretroviral therapy. Receptor source: an adult with HIV infection.

By frequency in the sample, this clonotype is medium-sized. J is TRBJ2-1 and V is TRBV7-2, with 7 bases lining up with TRBD2. CDR3 length equals 12 residues. Germline CDR1 and CDR2: SGHTA and FQGNSA. With V trimmed by 10 bases and J by 8 bases, 8 bases remained unmatched. CDR3 loop: CANTLGGYEQFF. The CDR3, as DNA: TGTGCCAACACCCTGGGGGGGTATGAGCAGTTCTTC.

This clonotype is medium-sized in the sample. Here the CDR3 DNA reads TGTGCCTGGAGTCCCGGGGGGGTAGACGAGCAGTACTTC. Protein product: CAWSPGGVDEQYF. This rearrangement joins TRBV30 to TRBJ2-7; 8 positions agree with TRBD2. Germline lookup yields CDR1 GTSNPN and CDR2 SVGIG (reference sequence). The junction had 5 bases not matched to a gene; V was cut back by 2 bases and J by 5 bases. The CDR3 spans 13 residues.

This clonotype turned up a few times. V gene TRBV4-1 combines with J gene TRBJ2-7, with D perhaps TRBD1 (6 bases). Germline V lookup: CDR1 MGHRA, CDR2 YSYEKL. CDR3 length: 14 amino acids. Trimming took off 0 bases at V and 2 bases at J, with 8 bases between the two ends. The CDR3 is CASSQDTGTYEQYF. The CDR3 DNA reads as TGCGCCAGCAGCCAAGACACAGGGACCTACGAGCAGTACTTC.

This clonotype counts as medium-sized. The chain recombines TRBV24-1 with TRBJ2-1, with D possibly matching TRBD2 (5 bases). The CDR3 is made up of 16 amino acids. Between the trimmed V and J ends, which lost 1 base and 0 bases, there was a span of 9 bases. The germline gives CDR1 KGHDR, CDR2 SFDVKD. In DNA, the CDR3 is TGTGCCACCAGTGATTTTGCGGGTAGCTCCTACAATGAGCAGTTCTTC. As protein: CATSDFAGSSYNEQFF.

The chain recombines TRBV27 with TRBJ2-6; D might be TRBD2 (6 bases). The germline V gene has CDR1 MNHEY and CDR2 SMNVEV (reference sequence). The V and J ends lost 6 bases and 0 bases respectively, with 6 bases between them. This CDR3 contains 14 residues. The CDR3 sequence is CASSGGSGANVLTF. CDR3 DNA sequence: TGTGCCAGCAGCGGGGGCTCTGGGGCCAACGTCCTGACTTTC.

This clonotype came up many times. V is TRBV5-4 and J is TRBJ1-3, with 7 bases aligning to TRBD1. This CDR3 is 16 amino acids long. Trimming at V came to 1 base and at J to 4 bases, leaving 8 bases not matched to a gene. Germline V gives CDR1 SGHNT, CDR2 YYREEE (reference sequence). The CDR3 sequence is CASSLMTGRSGNTIYF. As DNA, the CDR3 is TGTGCCAGCAGCTTGATGACAGGGCGATCCGGAAACACCATATATTTT.

The rearrangement joins TRBV12-3 or TRBV12-4 to TRBJ1-2, with 9 bases lining up with TRBD1. This CDR3 region has 15 residues. The ends lost 7 bases at V and 2 bases at J; junction bases unmatched: 8. CDR3: CASTLGTGWNYGYTF. CDR3 bases: TGTGCCAGCACCCTTGGGACAGGGTGGAACTATGGCTACACCTTC.

The V call is TRBV15, the J call TRBJ2-5; TRBD1 matches at 7 bases. This CDR3 has 19 residues. Per the germline V gene, CDR1 is LNHNV and CDR2 is YYDKDF (reference sequence). J was trimmed by 0 bases and V by 1 base; bases with no gene match: 14. CDR3 residues: CATSRGPKKLTGDQETQYF. The CDR3, as DNA: TGTGCCACCAGCAGAGGCCCGAAAAAACTAACAGGGGACCAAGAGACCCAGTACTTC.

Judged by abundance, this clonotype is medium-sized. The gene calls are TRBV20-1 and TRBJ2-7; 7 bases are shared with TRBD1. The V gene's germline CDR1 is DFQATT and CDR2 SNEGSKA (reference sequence). V was clipped by 6 bases and J by 0 bases; unmatched bases: 8. The CDR3 extends over 14 amino acids. The CDR3, as DNA: TGCAGTGCCCACCCGGACAGGTCCTCCTACGAGCAGTACTTC. It is translated as CSAHPDRSSYEQYF.

This clonotype rates as medium-sized (0.01 to 0.1%). The chain carries TRBV20-1 and TRBJ1-1; tentative D call: TRBD1 (5 bases). The V end lost 4 bases, the J end lost 13 bases, and 22 bases lay between the germline ends. Germline V gives CDR1 DFQATT, CDR2 SNEGSKA (reference sequence). This CDR3 region has 13 residues. The chain's CDR3 is CSAKTGREFEHFF. The CDR3 coding sequence is TGCAGTGCTAAAACGGGACGGGAGTTCGAGCATTTCTTT.

This clonotype was seen ten or more times. CDR3: CASSIGAGARNSEPQHF. CDR3 coding DNA: TGTGCCAGTAGTATAGGGGCGGGGGCGAGGAATTCGGAGCCCCAGCATTTT. The rearrangement uses TRBV19 and TRBJ1-5; maybe TRBD1 (6 bases). Germline V gene lookup returns CDR1 LNHDA and CDR2 SQIVND (reference sequence). V was trimmed by 1 base and J by 8 bases, leaving 21 bases between them. CDR3 length: 17 residues.

At least ten counts were recorded for this clonotype. This sequence joins TRBV5-1 and TRBJ2-5; D is ambiguous. Between the trimmed V and J ends, which lost 2 bases and 2 bases, there was a span of 7 bases. The CDR3 is 13 amino acids. The germline CDR1 and CDR2 sequences are SGHRS and YFSETQ. CDR3 protein: CASSFTTQETQYF. Written as DNA, the CDR3 is TGCGCCAGCAGCTTCACAACACAAGAGACCCAGTACTTC.

By sample share, this clonotype is medium-sized. The chain carries TRBV12-3 or TRBV12-4 and TRBJ2-1, with 9 bases that match TRBD1. The CDR3 totals 19 residues. V shed 6 bases and J 8 bases; nucleotides not matched to a gene: 23. DNA of the CDR3: TGTGCCAGCAGGCACCGGGACAGGGAATTTTCCGAACAAGACGATGAGCAGTTCTTC. It yields the protein CASRHRDREFSEQDDEQFF.

The chain joins TRBV7-6 to TRBJ2-7; 12 nucleotides line up with TRBD2. Germline-derived CDR1 and CDR2 are SGHVS and FNYEAQ. V dropped 5 bases and J dropped 3; count of bases not matched to a gene: 8. The CDR3 length is 16 residues. In DNA form, the CDR3 reads TGTGCCAGCAGCGCCCAACTAGCGGGAGGTTTCTACGAGCAGTACTTC. The encoded protein is CASSAQLAGGFYEQYF.

Within the sample, this clonotype is medium-sized (0.01 to 0.1%). The chain is built from TRBV7-9 and TRBJ1-5, with D perhaps TRBD1 (5 bases). This CDR3 is 14 amino acids long. Deletions cut 1 base from V and 4 bases from J, with 8 bases between. Per germline, CDR1 SEHNR and CDR2 FQNEAQ (reference sequence). CDR3 protein: CASSLVGQNQPQHF. CDR3 bases: TGTGCCAGCAGCTTAGTCGGACAAAATCAGCCCCAGCATTTT.

At least ten counts were recorded for this clonotype. The CDR3 sequence: CSASNSGEPFGEQFF. The CDR3, as DNA: TGCAGTGCTAGCAATTCGGGGGAGCCCTTTGGTGAGCAGTTCTTC. V usage is TRBV20-1 and J usage is TRBJ2-1; D perhaps matches TRBD2 (6 bases). Per germline, CDR1 DFQATT and CDR2 SNEGSKA (reference sequence). CDR3 length: 15 residues. V was cut by 3 bases and J by 9 bases, with 21 bases left in between.

There are many counts of this clonotype. J is TRBJ1-5 and V is TRBV11-3; D uncertain. Germline CDR1 reads SGHNT; CDR2 reads YENEEA. The CDR3 has 14 residues. V lost 3 bases to trimming and J lost 9 bases, with 15 bases between them. The CDR3 bases are TGTGCCAGCAGCTTTTACCTTAAGAAGTGGCCCCAGCATTTT. It codes for CASSFYLKKWPQHF.

In its sample, this clonotype was seen many times. The chain uses TRBV28 and TRBJ2-7; the D call may be TRBD1 or TRBD2 (6 bases each). The V and J ends lost 3 bases and 3 bases respectively, with 18 bases between them. This CDR3 contains 16 residues. The germline gives CDR1 MDHEN, CDR2 SYDVKM. The CDR3 region has the DNA TGTGCCAGCAGTTTGGTCTCCGGGGGCCTACGCTACGAGCAGTACTTC. Amino acid sequence: CASSLVSGGLRYEQYF.

The rearrangement uses TRBV11-2 and TRBJ2-1, with D perhaps assigned TRBD1 or TRBD2 (5 bases each). Germline V gene lookup returns CDR1 SGHAT and CDR2 FQNNGV. The V gene lost 2 bases and the J gene lost 0 bases, with 8 bases spanning the gap. The CDR3 covers 15 residues. The CDR3 DNA reads TGTGCCAGCAGCTTAAGGGGACCCTCCTACAATGAGCAGTTCTTC. The encoded protein is CASSLRGPSYNEQFF.

A few counts support this clonotype. This chain connects TRBV5-4 to TRBJ1-2, with 8 bases fitting TRBD1. Losses at the gene ends were 0 bases for V and 2 bases for J; bases not matched to a gene: 3. The germline CDR1 and CDR2 sequences are SGHNT and YYREEE (reference sequence). The CDR3 consists of 15 residues. The DNA for the CDR3 is TGTGCCAGCAGCTTGGGAACAGGGGGGAACTATGGCTACACCTTC. Its translation: CASSLGTGGNYGYTF.

This clonotype appeared many times. The rearrangement joins TRBV6-5 to TRBJ1-2, with D perhaps TRBD1 (5 bases). V lost 6 bases to trimming and J lost 3 bases, with 14 bases between them. The CDR3 extends over 14 amino acids. CDR1 is MNHEY and CDR2 is SVGAGI in the germline V gene. The CDR3 sequence: CASSPNIQDYGYTF. In DNA form, the CDR3 reads TGTGCCAGCAGCCCTAACATACAGGACTATGGCTACACCTTC.

The J gene is TRBJ1-3, the V gene TRBV24-1; D unclear. Trimming pared 4 bases from V and 0 bases from J, leaving 6 bases between. The CDR3 consists of 14 residues. The germline CDR1 and CDR2 sequences are KGHDR and SFDVKD. As DNA, the CDR3 is TGTGCCACCAGTGACTCTAGCTCTGGAAACACCATATATTTT. Residues: CATSDSSSGNTIYF.

The V call is TRBV20-1, the J call TRBJ2-2; D uncertain. From germline, CDR1 is DFQATT and CDR2 SNEGSKA (reference sequence). V was clipped by 5 bases and J by 5 bases, with 12 bases between them. The CDR3 extends over 13 amino acids. This CDR3 is CSALSIMTGELFF. As DNA, the CDR3 is TGCAGTGCTTTGTCGATAATGACCGGGGAGCTGTTTTTT.